The clone carrying this TCR beta chain was seen only a few times. The data were taken from a study of blood T cell repertoires in COVID-19. In germline, CDR1 is LGHNA, CDR2 YNFKEQ. The V gene lost 1 base and the J gene lost 4 bases, with 11 bases spanning the gap. CDR3 length: 15 residues. The table came from immunoSEQ multiplex PCR; TCRdb's copy has only in-frame clones and leaves some out. The data show 250,000 or so clones, with approximately 83% seen just once and 5.5% held by the top ten. Sequencing was done on a sample of peripheral blood. The chain has TRBV4-2 and TRBJ1-3; a possible D gene is TRBD1 (6 bases). The origin of this receptor is a human donor in a cohort sampled during active COVID-19. CDR3 in DNA: TGTGCCAGCAGCCAAGGTCCCGGGACAGGAAACACCATATATTTT. Its translation is CASSQGPGTGNTIYF.